These 8 T cell receptor beta chains originate from one sample sequenced in a study of PD-1 blockade in classical Hodgkin lymphoma (TCRdb year 2020). Reading the label with the study, this specimen's time point is: cycle 4 day 1 (C4D1), after five to seven weeks of nivolumab. All trial patients had relapsed after autologous stem cell transplantation, with cohorts A, B and C differing in prior brentuximab vedotin exposure. Magnetic negative selection with a Miltenyi CD4+ T cell isolation kit was used to purify CD4+ T cells from thawed PBMCs. The protocol used for the library was the immunoSEQ multiplex PCR assay. Not all clones reach the TCRdb copy of this immuneACCESS table, which keeps in-frame sequences only. Checked studies attribute under half of the gap to unresolved V genes and leave the rest unexplained. The sample table lists around 26,000 clones, 65% to 90% of them with a count of one. The ten largest clonotypes hold approximately 3% of the sample.

Sequencing used CD4+ T cells from blood, obtained before the fourth cycle of nivolumab. Source of these receptors: a human donor with classical Hodgkin lymphoma.

The chain carries TRBV10-3 and TRBJ1-3; tentatively, D is TRBD1 (5 bases). The CDR3 covers 13 residues. The V end lost 11 bases, the J end lost 0 bases, and 11 bases lay between the germline ends. CDR1 is ENHRY, CDR2 SYGVKD, per germline. This CDR3 reads CAAQVNSGNTIYF. CDR3 sequence (DNA): TGTGCCGCACAGGTGAACTCTGGAAACACCATATATTTT.

The chain employs TRBV30 and TRBJ2-3, with D possibly being TRBD1 (5 bases). The length of the CDR3 is 13 residues. Trimming left V 5 bases short and J 8 bases short, with 17 bases between. CDR1 is GTSNPN, CDR2 SVGIG, per germline (reference sequence). The CDR3 is CAWALGDMSTQYF. The CDR3 DNA reads TGTGCCTGGGCCCTAGGGGATATGAGTACGCAGTATTTT.

V gene TRBV5-4 combines with J gene TRBJ2-2, with D tentatively TRBD2 (6 bases). V shed 4 bases and J shed 1 base, with 8 bases lying between them. In germline, CDR1 is SGHNT, CDR2 YYREEE (reference sequence). This CDR3 region has 14 residues. CDR3 sequence: CASSPGRNTGELFF. The CDR3 DNA follows: TGTGCCAGCAGCCCCGGGAGGAACACCGGGGAGCTGTTTTTT. The whole variable domain, filled in from reference TRBV5-4 and TRBJ2-2, reads ETGVTQSPTHLIKTRGQQVTLRCSSQSGHNTVSWYQQALGQGPQFIFQYYREEENGRGNFPPRFSGLQFPNYSSELNVNALELDDSALYLCASSPGRNTGELFFGEGSRLTVL.

The rearrangement links TRBV7-9 to TRBJ1-5, with TRBD1 matching over 8 bases. Germline CDR1 SEHNR, CDR2 FQNEAQ (reference sequence). The CDR3 totals 14 residues. After removal of 5 bases from V and 4 bases from J, the junction contained 4 bases not matched to a gene. The chain's CDR3 is CASSVDRDNQPQHF. The DNA for the CDR3 is TGTGCCAGCAGCGTGGACAGGGATAATCAGCCCCAGCATTTT.

The chain carries TRBV30 and TRBJ1-5; the D is unclear. In germline, CDR1 is GTSNPN, CDR2 SVGIG (reference sequence). The CDR3 is 14 amino acids. V lost 5 bases and J lost 0, with 11 bases in between. CDR3 DNA: TGTGCCTGGGGGGAGGCATATAGCAATCAGCCCCAGCATTTT. The encoded protein is CAWGEAYSNQPQHF. Variable domain in full (rest from reference TRBV30 and TRBJ1-5): SQTIHQWPATLVQPVGSPLSLECTVEGTSNPNLYWYRQAAGRGLQLLFYSVGIGQISSEVPQNLSASRPQDRQFILSSKKLLLSDSGFYLCAWGEAYSNQPQHFGDGTRLSIL.

The CDR3 bases are TGTGCCAGCAGCTTAGTCCAGGCCGGAAACACTGAAGCTTTCTTT. Residues: CASSLVQAGNTEAFF. The chain uses TRBV7-2 and TRBJ1-1; D is uncertain. The CDR3 is made up of 15 amino acids. The V gene's germline CDR1 is SGHTA and CDR2 FQGNSA. V lost 1 base to trimming and J lost 2 bases, with 11 bases between them.

The V gene is TRBV19, the J gene TRBJ1-4; D is ambiguous. The ends were cut back, 0 bases at V and 0 bases at J, with 17 bases in the middle. The germline V gene has CDR1 LNHDA and CDR2 SQIVND (reference sequence). The CDR3 length is 19 residues. This CDR3 reads CASSIDPPSLFPTNEKLFF. CDR3 sequence (DNA): TGTGCCAGTAGTATAGATCCACCATCTCTCTTTCCAACTAATGAAAAACTGTTTTTT.

CDR3 bases: TGTGCCATCAGTGAATCGGCCAGGGCTTATGGCTACACCTTC. It codes for CAISESARAYGYTF. The chain combines TRBV10-3 with TRBJ1-2, with a possible D match to TRBD1 (5 bases). The ends were cut back, 3 bases at V and 5 bases at J, with 13 bases in the middle. CDR3 length: 14 residues. Per germline, CDR1 ENHRY and CDR2 SYGVKD.